The clone carrying this T cell receptor beta chain was observed once. Its target is not known. The CDR3 runs to 18 residues. The V gene end was trimmed by 0 bases and the J gene end by 2 bases; junction bases not matched to a gene: 5. Germline CDR1 reads KGHDR; CDR2 reads SFDVKD. Clones were read by immunoSEQ multiplex PCR, and TCRdb kept only the in-frame ones, dropping some. Of tens of thousands of clones detected, over 80% appear once; the ten largest clones hold more than 2%. After expansion with viral peptide pools in the ViraFEST assay, antigen-specific CD4+ T cells were sequenced. When nine to ten days of culture had elapsed, CD4+ T cells were isolated. This specimen comes from a study of vaccination effects on CD4 cells after COVID-19.

Here the sequenced sample was CD4+ T cells from PBMCs cultured with HCoV-229E spike peptides, taken before COVID-19 vaccination. The clonotype was recovered from a human donor who received a COVID-19 vaccine. The V and J genes are TRBV24-1 and TRBJ2-3; TRBD2 matches 12 bases. CDR3 sequence reads: CATSDLRASGGATDTQYF. The DNA of the CDR3 is TGTGCCACCAGTGATTTGCGGGCTAGCGGGGGGGCCACAGATACGCAGTATTTT.